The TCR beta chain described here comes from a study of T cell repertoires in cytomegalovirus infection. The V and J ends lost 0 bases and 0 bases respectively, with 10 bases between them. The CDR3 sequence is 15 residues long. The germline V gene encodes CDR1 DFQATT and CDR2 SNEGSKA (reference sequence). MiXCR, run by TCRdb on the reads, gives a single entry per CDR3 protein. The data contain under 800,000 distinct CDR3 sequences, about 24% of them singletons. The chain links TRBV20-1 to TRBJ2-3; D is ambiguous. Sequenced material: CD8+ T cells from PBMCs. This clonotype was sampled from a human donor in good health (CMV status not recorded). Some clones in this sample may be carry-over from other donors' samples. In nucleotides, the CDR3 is TGCAGTGCTAGAGAATGGGGATTGAGCACAGATACGCAGTATTTT. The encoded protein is CSAREWGLSTDTQYF.